The 9 T cell receptor beta chains below all came from one sample that was sequenced in a study of blood T cell repertoires in COVID-19. The method was immunoSEQ multiplex PCR; TCRdb's version includes in-frame clones alone and lacks a portion of them. Of about 160,000 clones in the sample, 70% to 90% were seen once. Sequences were obtained from peripheral blood. All receptors derive from a woman aged 60-75 years with COVID-19, enrolled during active disease.

CDR3 sequence: CASSSRDTFLDGYTF. CDR3 bases: TGTGCCAGCAGTAGCCGGGACACCTTCCTGGATGGCTACACCTTC. The rearrangement uses TRBV6-5 and TRBJ1-2; possibly TRBD1 for D (6 bases). Germline CDR1 and CDR2: MNHEY and SVGAGI. The CDR3 length is 15 residues. V shed 5 bases and J shed 6 bases, with 19 bases lying between them.

V usage is TRBV5-1 and J usage is TRBJ2-2; a possible D gene is TRBD2 (7 bases). Between the trimmed V and J ends, which lost 0 bases and 7 bases, there was a span of 13 bases. This CDR3 comprises 15 residues. The germline V gene has CDR1 SGHRS and CDR2 YFSETQ. The chain's CDR3 is CASSLAGGWNGELFF. In DNA, the CDR3 is TGCGCCAGCAGCTTGGCGGGGGGCTGGAACGGGGAGCTGTTTTTT.

On this clone itself: The sample contains more than one DNA sequence encoding this CDR3. CDR3 protein: CASSIQGSTGELFF. In DNA, the CDR3 is TGTGCCAGTAGTATACAGGGCTCGACCGGGGAGCTGTTTTTT. This chain uses TRBV19 with TRBJ2-2, with D perhaps matching TRBD1 (5 bases). The CDR3 is 14 residues long. Germline assignment: CDR1 LNHDA and CDR2 SQIVND (reference sequence). V shed 2 bases and J shed 5 bases, with 9 bases lying between them.

The chain employs TRBV4-1 and TRBJ2-1; D is unclear. CDR3 size: 12 residues. Germline V gene lookup returns CDR1 MGHRA and CDR2 YSYEKL. Trimming shortened V by 0 bases and J by 14 bases, and 11 bases separated the two germline ends. Here the CDR3 DNA reads TGCGCCAGCAGCCAAGATCTGGCCCGGGAGTTCTTC. Translating it yields CASSQDLAREFF.

On this clone itself: At one of its ends the junction is not consistent with the germline gene, which may arise from a read error. V and J are TRBV14 and TRBJ2-2; 7 bases fit TRBD1. This CDR3 spans 15 amino acids. In germline, CDR1 is SGHDN, CDR2 FVKESK. The CDR3 nucleotides are TGTGCCAGCAGTCAAGTGACAGGGTACGACGGGGAGCTGTTTTTT. This translates into CASSQVTGYDGELFF.

This clone was seen a handful of times. The chain recombines TRBV7-6 with TRBJ2-7, with 9 nucleotides matching TRBD1. Trimming cost V 7 bases and J 6 bases; bases outside gene matches: 10. This CDR3 comprises 14 residues. Per germline, CDR1 SGHVS and CDR2 FNYEAQ. The CDR3 region has the DNA TGTGCCAGCACCCCTAACAGGGGGCAGGGCGAGCAGTACTTC. Its translation: CASTPNRGQGEQYF.

The chain links TRBV5-4 to TRBJ2-7, with 11 bases aligning to TRBD2. V gave up 4 bases and J gave up 4 bases; unmatched junction bases: 13. Germline CDR1 SGHNT, CDR2 YYREEE (reference sequence). This CDR3 contains 17 residues. CDR3 region: CASSRGQLAGELYEQYV. The CDR3 DNA reads TGTGCCAGCAGCCGGGGGCAACTAGCGGGGGAACTATACGAGCAGTACGTC.

The V gene is TRBV9, the J gene TRBJ2-1; no definite D call. V gave up 0 bases and J gave up 9 bases, with 13 bases separating them. The CDR3 sequence is 14 residues long. CDR1 and CDR2 (germline): SGDLS, YYNGEE. The CDR3 region is CASSVGAGPLEQFF. The CDR3 region has the DNA TGTGCCAGCAGCGTAGGGGCTGGCCCCCTTGAGCAGTTCTTC.

This clone was detected only once. The V call is TRBV6-6, the J call TRBJ1-6; no firm D call. Germline V lookup: CDR1 MNHNY, CDR2 SVGAGI (reference sequence). The germline V and J ends were trimmed by 6 bases and 7 bases, with 16 bases remaining between them. The CDR3 runs 15 residues. The CDR3 is CASRTRGGENSPLHF. The CDR3 nucleotides read TGTGCCAGCAGAACACGGGGTGGGGAAAATTCACCCCTCCACTTT.